This T cell receptor (beta chain) was retrieved from a study of blood T cell repertoires in COVID-19. Study-level background: The United States, Italy and Spain provided the acute and convalescent COVID-19 samples.

The data were produced by immunoSEQ multiplex PCR, yet TCRdb's version contains in-frame clones alone and is incomplete. The sample includes 250,000 to 350,000 clones, approximately 88% seen only once; the top ten take 3.5% to 4%. This clone was counted between two and nine times. The CDR3 totals 14 residues. From germline, CDR1 is SGHRS and CDR2 YFSETQ. Trimming cost V 0 bases and J 0 bases, with 4 bases left between them. This chain uses TRBV5-1 with TRBJ1-3; D is ambiguous. This TCR was recovered from a woman aged 50 to 60 with active or convalescent COVID-19. Sample: peripheral blood. The chain's CDR3 is CASSLDNSGNTIYF. CDR3 nucleotides: TGCGCCAGCAGCTTGGACAACTCTGGAAACACCATATATTTT.